The 28 T cell receptor beta chains reported below all come from one sample, sequenced in a study of blood T cell repertoires in COVID-19. The data were produced by immunoSEQ multiplex PCR, yet TCRdb's version contains in-frame clones alone and is incomplete. The sample yields 85,000 to 95,000 clones, roughly 83% seen once. Material: peripheral blood. All receptors derive from a human donor in a cohort sampled during active COVID-19.

The chain recombines TRBV2 with TRBJ2-7, with TRBD1 matching over 10 bases. The germline CDR1 and CDR2 sequences are SNHLY and FYNNEI. The CDR3 is 15 residues long. Trimming cost V 0 bases and J 2 bases; bases outside gene matches: 1. For the CDR3, the DNA is TGTGCCAGCAGTGAAGCAGGACAGGGGGCCTACGAGCAGTACTTC. Its protein product is CASSEAGQGAYEQYF.

This chain uses TRBV11-2 with TRBJ2-7; TRBD2 matches at 9 bases. Germline trimming cut 5 bases from V and 2 bases from J; bases unmatched to any gene: 10. Germline V CDR1 and CDR2: SGHAT, FQNNGV. The CDR3 covers 16 residues. The CDR3 region is CASSPRAGGGPYEQYF. CDR3 coding DNA: TGTGCCAGCAGCCCTCGAGCGGGAGGAGGTCCCTACGAGCAGTACTTC.

The chain employs TRBV2 and TRBJ1-5; weak D call: TRBD1 (6 bases). V was pared by 5 bases and J by 6 bases, with 11 bases between. Per germline, CDR1 SNHLY and CDR2 FYNNEI. The CDR3 runs to 13 residues. CDR3 nucleotide sequence: TGTGCCAGCAGTAAGGACAGAAGTCAGCCCCAGCATTTT. Residues: CASSKDRSQPQHF.

The chain combines TRBV11-2 with TRBJ2-5; tentatively, D is TRBD1 (8 bases). Deletions cut 5 bases from V and 5 bases from J, with 21 bases between. The CDR3 totals 16 residues. Germline V CDR1 and CDR2: SGHAT, FQNNGV. In nucleotides, the CDR3 is TGTGCCAGCAGCCCTGAGGGCAGGGGGCGGGGGGAGACCCAGTACTTC. This codes for CASSPEGRGRGETQYF.

The chain carries TRBV30 and TRBJ2-7; D is undetermined. From germline, CDR1 is GTSNPN and CDR2 SVGIG (reference sequence). Trimming removed 1 base at V and 6 bases at J, with 13 bases between. The CDR3 is 13 amino acids. Here the CDR3 reads CAWSGLAGREQYF. CDR3 sequence (DNA): TGTGCCTGGAGTGGGCTCGCTGGGCGCGAGCAGTACTTC.

Here the CDR3 DNA reads TGTGCCAGCAGCCAGACGTTGACAGGAGAGACCCAGTACTTC. Residues: CASSQTLTGETQYF. The rearrangement uses TRBV7-2 and TRBJ2-5, with D possibly matching TRBD1 (6 bases). CDR1 and CDR2 from the germline V gene are SGHTA and FQGNSA. Trimming shortened V by 5 bases and J by 4 bases, and 14 bases separated the two germline ends. The CDR3 consists of 14 residues.

The chain couples TRBV5-5 to TRBJ2-6; 9 bases fit TRBD1. Trimming removed 4 bases from V and 0 bases from J; junction bases left unmatched: 5. This CDR3 is built from 17 residues. CDR1 is SGHKS, CDR2 YYEKEE, per germline (reference sequence). As DNA, the CDR3 is TGTGCCAGCAGCGGACAGGGGATGAGCTCTGGGGCCAACGTCCTGACTTTC. It translates to CASSGQGMSSGANVLTF. Full variable domain (remainder filled in from reference TRBV5-5 and TRBJ2-6): DAGVTQSPTHLIKTRGQQVTLRCSPISGHKSVSWYQQVLGQGPQFIFQYYEKEERGRGNFPDRFSARQFPNYSSELNVNALLLGDSALYLCASSGQGMSSGANVLTFGAGSRLTVL.

This clone was found once. This chain connects TRBV9 to TRBJ2-7; weak D call: TRBD2 (6 bases). The CDR3 is 15 amino acids. The V end lost 0 bases, the J end lost 0 bases, and 10 bases lay between the germline ends. Germline CDR1 and CDR2: SGDLS and YYNGEE. The CDR3 sequence: CASSVDGDSSYEQYF. The CDR3 DNA reads as TGTGCCAGCAGCGTAGACGGGGACTCCTCCTACGAGCAGTACTTC.

The chain links TRBV28 to TRBJ2-3, with D unclear. Germline V lookup: CDR1 MDHEN, CDR2 SYDVKM. Between the trimmed V and J ends, which lost 4 bases and 3 bases, there was a span of 14 bases. The CDR3 spans 15 residues. The CDR3 loop is CASSSPPELTDTQYF. As DNA, the CDR3 is TGTGCCAGCAGTTCTCCTCCTGAACTAACAGATACGCAGTATTTT.

This sequence joins TRBV27 and TRBJ1-2; possibly TRBD1 for D (5 bases). V dropped 3 bases and J dropped 5 bases, with 13 bases sitting between them. Germline assignment: CDR1 MNHEY and CDR2 SMNVEV (reference sequence). The CDR3 spans 14 residues. In DNA, the CDR3 is TGTGCCAGCAGTTTCAGGGCGGGAGATTATGGCTACACCTTC. Amino acids: CASSFRAGDYGYTF.

The V gene is TRBV28, the J gene TRBJ2-1; 7 bases match TRBD1. The CDR3 has 15 amino acids. The junction had 4 bases not matched to a gene; V was cut back by 5 bases and J by 0 bases. Per the germline V gene, CDR1 is MDHEN and CDR2 is SYDVKM. The CDR3 protein is CASSTPGGSYNEQFF. The CDR3 DNA follows: TGTGCCAGCAGTACACCAGGGGGCTCCTACAATGAGCAGTTCTTC. Complete variable domain (other parts from reference TRBV28 and TRBJ2-1): DVKVTQSSRYLVKRTGEKVFLECVQDMDHENMFWYRQDPGLGLRLIYFSYDVKMKEKGDIPEGYSVSREKKERFSLILESASTNQTSMYLCASSTPGGSYNEQFFGPGTRLTVL.

The chain is built from TRBV7-8 and TRBJ1-6; 7 bases line up with TRBD1. Trimming at V came to 1 base and at J to 7 bases, leaving 4 bases not matched to a gene. The V gene's germline CDR1 is SGHVS and CDR2 FQNEAQ. The CDR3 runs to 15 residues. The CDR3 coding sequence is TGTGCCAGCAGCTTAGACCGACAGGGAAATTCACCCCTCCACTTT. Its protein product is CASSLDRQGNSPLHF.

The chain uses TRBV6-4 and TRBJ2-1, with 8 bases identical to TRBD2. Germline trimming cut 5 bases from V and 6 bases from J; bases unmatched to any gene: 9. Germline-derived CDR1 and CDR2 are MRHNA and SNTAGT. The CDR3 length is 15 residues. The CDR3, as DNA: TGTGCCAGCAGTCTACGGGAGGGGCCGGGCAATGAGCAGTTCTTC. The encoded protein is CASSLREGPGNEQFF.

The chain links TRBV6-5 to TRBJ2-7; 7 bases are shared with TRBD1. CDR1 is MNHEY and CDR2 is SVGAGI in the germline V gene. There are 15 residues in the CDR3. Germline trimming cut 6 bases from V and 5 bases from J; bases unmatched to any gene: 13. CDR3 amino acids: CASRGLGTAADEQYF. The CDR3 region has the DNA TGTGCCAGCAGAGGACTCGGGACAGCAGCTGACGAGCAGTACTTC.

The chain couples TRBV19 to TRBJ2-1; unclear D gene. Trimming removed 3 bases from V and 9 bases from J, with 9 bases in between. Germline V gene data show CDR1 as LNHDA and CDR2 as SQIVND (reference sequence). There are 12 residues in the CDR3. CDR3 amino acids: CASSMARGEQFF. The CDR3 nucleotides read TGTGCCAGTAGTATGGCCCGCGGTGAGCAGTTCTTC.

V gene TRBV28 combines with J gene TRBJ1-1, with D tentatively TRBD1 (5 bases). The germline gives CDR1 MDHEN, CDR2 SYDVKM. The CDR3 loop spans 13 amino acids. Trimming cost V 4 bases and J 6 bases, with 12 bases left between them. For the CDR3, the DNA is TGTGCCAGCAGTTCATCAGCGGGGGCTGAAGCTTTCTTT. Encoded protein: CASSSSAGAEAFF.

This sequence joins TRBV2 and TRBJ1-1, with 8 bases that match TRBD1. V trimming: 6 bases; J trimming: 5 bases; junction bases outside the gene matches: 5. Germline CDR1 SNHLY, CDR2 FYNNEI. This CDR3 is 13 amino acids long. The CDR3 DNA follows: TGTGCCAGCAGGAGACAGGGGCGAACTGAAGCTTTCTTT. Amino acid sequence: CASRRQGRTEAFF.

V usage is TRBV6-5 and J usage is TRBJ2-3, with 8 bases that match TRBD1. V shed 6 bases, J shed 1 base, and the junction held 6 bases outside the gene matches. The CDR3 length is 15 residues. CDR1 and CDR2 from the germline V gene are MNHEY and SVGAGI. CDR3 residues: CASRTPGQGTDTQYF. CDR3 DNA: TGTGCCAGCAGAACGCCGGGACAGGGCACAGATACGCAGTATTTT.

The count of this clone is one. V gene TRBV24-1 combines with J gene TRBJ2-1, with 11 nucleotides matching TRBD2. V was pared by 5 bases and J by 3 bases, with 8 bases of the junction left unmatched. The CDR3 has 17 amino acids. The germline CDR1 and CDR2 sequences are KGHDR and SFDVKD. The CDR3 loop reads CATSGSLAGVNYNEQFF. For the CDR3, the DNA is TGTGCCACCAGTGGCTCACTAGCGGGAGTGAACTACAATGAGCAGTTCTTC.

V usage is TRBV5-1 and J usage is TRBJ1-1; a possible D gene is TRBD1 (5 bases). Germline loops: CDR1 SGHRS, CDR2 YFSETQ. This CDR3 has 14 amino acids. The V and J ends lost 4 bases and 10 bases respectively, with 20 bases between them. The CDR3 coding sequence is TGCGCCAGCAGCCCCCCTGGACACTCAACGGGAGCTTTCTTT. It codes for CASSPPGHSTGAFF.

The V and J genes are TRBV5-6 and TRBJ1-2; 8 nucleotides agree with TRBD1. This CDR3 is built from 14 residues. With 5 bases clipped from V and 2 bases from J, the junction kept 5 bases outside the gene matches. Germline V gene lookup returns CDR1 SGHDT and CDR2 YYEEEE. CDR3 sequence: CASRFRTGNYGYTF. CDR3 in DNA: TGTGCCAGCAGATTTAGGACAGGGAACTATGGCTACACCTTC.

Notes on this clone: Other DNA variants within this sample encode the same CDR3. This chain connects TRBV7-8 to TRBJ1-3; TRBD1 matches 7 bases. J was trimmed by 3 bases and V by 5 bases; bases with no gene match: 4. The CDR3 length is 14 residues. CDR1 and CDR2 (germline): SGHVS, FQNEAQ. The CDR3 region is CASSPGTVGNTIYF. In nucleotides, the CDR3 is TGTGCCAGCAGCCCCGGGACAGTTGGAAACACCATATATTTT. Full variable domain (missing parts from reference TRBV7-8 and TRBJ1-3): GAGVSQSPRYKVAKRGQDVALRCDPISGHVSLFWYQQALGQGPEFLTYFQNEAQLDKSGLPSDRFFAERPEGSVSTLKIQRTQQEDSAVYLCASSPGTVGNTIYFGEGSWLTVV.

The V and J genes are TRBV3-1 (or the pseudogene TRBV3-2) and TRBJ2-7; 9 bases fit TRBD1. Germline V gene data show CDR1 as LGHDT and CDR2 as YNNKEL (reference sequence). The CDR3 loop spans 18 amino acids. After removal of 0 bases from V and 4 bases from J, the junction contained 13 bases not matched to a gene. CDR3 amino acids: CASSQDPGQGYSRYEQYF. The CDR3 nucleotides are TGTGCCAGCAGCCAAGACCCGGGACAGGGTTATTCTAGGTACGAGCAGTACTTC.

The chain employs TRBV27 and TRBJ2-1, with a weak D call TRBD2 (6 bases). Between the trimmed V and J ends, which lost 6 bases and 0 bases, there was a span of 12 bases. Germline values: CDR1 MNHEY, CDR2 SMNVEV (reference sequence). This CDR3 is 15 amino acids long. The CDR3 DNA follows: TGTGCCAGCAGATTTAGCGGACTCTCCTACAATGAGCAGTTCTTC. It codes for CASRFSGLSYNEQFF.

V gene TRBV10-3 combines with J gene TRBJ2-7, with a tentative D call TRBD2 (6 bases). This CDR3 has 12 residues. Germline V gene lookup returns CDR1 ENHRY and CDR2 SYGVKD. V shed 9 bases and J shed 0 bases, with 9 bases lying between them. The CDR3 bases are TGTGCCATTGCGGGGAGCTCCTACGAGCAGTACTTC. Protein product: CAIAGSSYEQYF.

The chain joins TRBV7-8 to TRBJ1-4; maybe TRBD1 (6 bases). The CDR3 is 16 residues long. Germline CDR1 SGHVS, CDR2 FQNEAQ. V gave up 6 bases and J gave up 5 bases, with 19 bases separating them. The CDR3 protein is CASSSPGTSKNEKLFF. Written as DNA, the CDR3 is TGTGCCAGCAGTTCCCCCGGGACAAGCAAGAATGAAAAACTGTTTTTT.

This clone has a handful of counts. The V and J genes are TRBV27 and TRBJ2-7; D might be TRBD1 (5 bases). The CDR3 contains 13 residues. Germline lookup yields CDR1 MNHEY and CDR2 SMNVEV (reference sequence). V was clipped by 3 bases and J by 2 bases, with 8 bases between them. The CDR3 nucleotides read TGTGCCAGCAGTTTGGGGCAGCCCTACGAGCAGTACTTC. Translation gives CASSLGQPYEQYF.

The chain carries TRBV6-4 and TRBJ2-1; D might be TRBD1 (5 bases). Trimming left V 1 base short and J 9 bases short, with 10 bases between. CDR1 and CDR2 (germline): MRHNA, SNTAGT. The CDR3 is 13 residues long. Here the CDR3 DNA reads TGTGCCAGCAGTGACTTGGGGCCCGGTGAGCAGTTCTTC. It is translated as CASSDLGPGEQFF.